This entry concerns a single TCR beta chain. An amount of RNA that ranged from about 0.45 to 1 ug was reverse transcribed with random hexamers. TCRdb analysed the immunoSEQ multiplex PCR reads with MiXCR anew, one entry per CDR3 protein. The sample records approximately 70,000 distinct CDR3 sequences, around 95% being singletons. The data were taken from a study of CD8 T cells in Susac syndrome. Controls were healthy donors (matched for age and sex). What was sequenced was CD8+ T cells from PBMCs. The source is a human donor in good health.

In DNA, the CDR3 is TGCGCCAGCAGCCAAGATGTCAGGGAGGGGAGTGAAGCTTTCTTT. The encoded protein is CASSQDVREGSEAFF. The rearrangement joins TRBV4-1 to TRBJ1-1; TRBD1 is a possible D gene (5 bases). The CDR3 length is 15 residues. Germline V lookup: CDR1 MGHRA, CDR2 YSYEKL. Trimming removed 0 bases from V and 7 bases from J, with 15 bases in between.